This TCR beta chain derives from a study of CD8 T cells in ankylosing spondylitis. TCRdb passed the 5' RACE reads through MiXCR, listing each CDR3 protein once. This sample has about 160,000 distinct CDR3 sequences, with 15% to 20% found just once. CDR3 length: 13 residues. Germline V gene sequence: CDR1 DFQATT, CDR2 SNEGSKA (reference sequence). The junction had 7 bases not matched to a gene; V was cut back by 5 bases and J by 4 bases. This clonotype was counted ten times or more. The chain links TRBV20-1 to TRBJ1-2; 7 nucleotides line up with TRBD1. What was sequenced was blood, either unsorted or a sorted T cell fraction (not recorded which). The sequence was obtained from a male donor with ankylosing spondylitis or in good health (not recorded which). The CDR3 sequence: CSASTGTIYGYTF. The CDR3 DNA reads as TGCAGTGCTTCGACAGGGACTATCTATGGCTACACCTTC.